This paragraph covers one T cell receptor beta chain sequence. Authors' data handling: Reference gene primers were amplified, and this amplification served to estimate nucleated cell counts. Using immunoSEQ multiplex PCR, the repertoire was profiled, and TCRdb retains in-frame clones only, with some absent. The V and J calls and clone size were taken over from that table, and D and trimming were inferred from the DNA. The sample has around 210,000 clones; approximately 80% are singletons. The sample originates from a study of blood T cell repertoires in COVID-19. Study summary: The origin of the acute and convalescent COVID-19 samples was the United States, Italy and Spain.

The CDR3 contains 12 residues. Germline V gene data show CDR1 as SQVTM and CDR2 as ANQGSEA. Trimming shortened V by 6 bases and J by 4 bases, and 11 bases separated the two germline ends. What was sequenced was peripheral blood. This chain uses TRBV29-1 with TRBJ2-3; maybe TRBD1 (5 bases). The TCR comes from a woman of 80 years or more with COVID-19, enrolled during active disease. CDR3 nucleotides: TGCAGCGTGGGGCAGAGCCCAGATACGCAGTATTTT. It codes for CSVGQSPDTQYF.